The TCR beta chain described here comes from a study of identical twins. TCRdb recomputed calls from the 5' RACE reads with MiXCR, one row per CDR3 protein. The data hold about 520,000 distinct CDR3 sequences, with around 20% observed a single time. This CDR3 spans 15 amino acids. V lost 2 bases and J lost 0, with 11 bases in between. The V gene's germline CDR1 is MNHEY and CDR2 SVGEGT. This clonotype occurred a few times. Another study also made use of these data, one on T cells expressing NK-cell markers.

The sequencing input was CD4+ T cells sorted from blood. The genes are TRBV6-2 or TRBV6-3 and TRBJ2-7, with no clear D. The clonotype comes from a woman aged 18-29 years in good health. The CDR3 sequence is CASSYNMIVSYEQYF. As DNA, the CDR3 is TGTGCCAGCAGTTACAATATGATAGTCTCCTACGAGCAGTACTTC.